This TCR beta chain stems from a study of T cell repertoires in cytomegalovirus infection. As for the study in general: An indication of both CMV infection and matching HLA type came from public TCR beta signatures. Study observations and caveats: CMV-specific TCR beta clonotypes restricted by HLA-C were the ones dominating the ex vivo response. People with CMV and the relevant HLA were identified by cumulative public TCR beta family frequency.

This clonotype was counted a few times. Its antigen remains unidentified. TCRdb reprocessed the reads with MiXCR, giving one entry per CDR3 protein. The sample comprises about 400,000 distinct CDR3 sequences, 15% to 20% of which are singletons, and approximately 10% rests with the top ten. Trimming shortened V by 2 bases and J by 4 bases, and 14 bases separated the two germline ends. Germline-derived CDR1 and CDR2 are SNHLY and FYNNEI. The CDR3 length is 15 residues. This chain links TRBV2 with TRBJ1-2; a weak D match, TRBD1 (6 bases). The origin of this receptor is a human donor in good health (CMV status not recorded). Some clones in this sample may be carry-over from other donors' samples. The source material was PBMCs. CDR3 in amino acids: CASSETGRGVYGYTF. CDR3 bases: TGTGCCAGCAGTGAAACAGGGCGCGGCGTCTATGGCTACACCTTC.